One and the same sample provided the 21 T cell receptor beta chains below, sequenced in a study of shared clonotypes between healthy human individuals. Naive CD8 cells lacked CD45RO, underwent positive selection for CCR7 and left out terminally differentiated effector memory CD45RA+ cells. Using immunoSEQ multiplex PCR, the repertoire was profiled, and TCRdb retains in-frame clones only, with some absent. Altogether over 800,000 clones are present, around 92% being singletons, with the ten largest covering around 24%. The sequenced material came from naive CD8+ T cells sorted from blood. Every receptor here comes from a young man in good health.

This rearrangement joins TRBV5-6 to TRBJ2-1; 10 bases match TRBD2. V gave up 1 base and J gave up 3 bases; unmatched junction bases: 4. Germline CDR1 is SGHDT and CDR2 is YYEEEE. CDR3 length: 16 amino acids. CDR3 loop: CASSLILAGDYNEQFF. The CDR3 DNA is TGTGCCAGCAGCTTGATTCTAGCGGGAGACTACAATGAGCAGTTCTTC. The complete variable domain, with remaining parts taken from reference TRBV5-6 and TRBJ2-1, reads DAGVTQSPTHLIKTRGQQVTLRCSPKSGHDTVSWYQQALGQGPQFIFQYYEEEERQRGNFPDRFSGHQFPNYSSELNVNALLLGDSALYLCASSLILAGDYNEQFFGPGTRLTVL.

The V and J genes are TRBV2 and TRBJ1-2; 12 bases match TRBD1. V trimming: 7 bases; J trimming: 6 bases; junction bases outside the gene matches: 6. The CDR3 spans 14 residues. Germline V CDR1 and CDR2: SNHLY, FYNNEI. CDR3 sequence reads: CASIRDRGQDGYTF. CDR3 nucleotide sequence: TGTGCCAGCATTCGGGACAGGGGGCAAGATGGCTACACCTTC.

The gene calls are TRBV7-8 and TRBJ2-3; TRBD1 matches 11 bases. The CDR3 extends over 19 amino acids. The V gene end was trimmed by 5 bases and the J gene end by 6 bases; junction bases not matched to a gene: 19. Looked up from germline, CDR1 is SGHVS and CDR2 is FQNEAQ. The CDR3 DNA follows: TGTGCCAGCAGCGACGGTATTCGGGCGGACAGGGGGCTACCGGATACGCAGTATTTT. Its protein is CASSDGIRADRGLPDTQYF.

This sequence joins TRBV28 and TRBJ1-4; no definite D call. Germline assignment: CDR1 MDHEN and CDR2 SYDVKM. V was trimmed by 3 bases and J by 5 bases, leaving 19 bases between them. The CDR3 has 17 amino acids. The CDR3 region is CASSFLGVGRLNEKLFF. The CDR3 nucleotides are TGTGCCAGCAGTTTCCTGGGTGTCGGCAGGCTAAATGAAAAACTGTTTTTT.

With respect to this clone: The sample carries other DNA sequences with the same CDR3. The chain has TRBV28 and TRBJ2-1; D unclear. Trimming shortened V by 3 bases and J by 9 bases, and 6 bases separated the two germline ends. The length of the CDR3 is 11 residues. Per the germline V gene, CDR1 is MDHEN and CDR2 is SYDVKM. As DNA, the CDR3 is TGTGCCAGCAGTTTCACCAGTGAGCAGTTCTTC. Protein product: CASSFTSEQFF.

Here the CDR3 reads CASSLDYRVGGLAAYNEQFF. CDR3 DNA sequence: TGTGCCAGCAGCTTAGATTACAGGGTAGGGGGGCTAGCGGCCTACAATGAGCAGTTCTTC. The chain employs TRBV11-2 and TRBJ2-1, with a weak D call TRBD2 (7 bases). The CDR3 is made up of 20 amino acids. V was cut by 0 bases and J by 2 bases, with 23 bases left in between. Germline V gene data show CDR1 as SGHAT and CDR2 as FQNNGV.

As for this clone: Other nucleotide sequences from this sample produce the same CDR3. This rearrangement joins TRBV28 to TRBJ2-7, with D possibly being TRBD2 (5 bases). V was clipped by 3 bases and J by 0 bases, with 12 bases between them. The germline V gene encodes CDR1 MDHEN and CDR2 SYDVKM. This CDR3 spans 15 amino acids. The CDR3 reads CASSFRGPTSYEQYF. In nucleotides, the CDR3 is TGTGCCAGCAGTTTCCGCGGGCCGACCTCCTACGAGCAGTACTTC. The full variable domain, rest sourced from reference TRBV28 and TRBJ2-7, is DVKVTQSSRYLVKRTGEKVFLECVQDMDHENMFWYRQDPGLGLRLIYFSYDVKMKEKGDIPEGYSVSREKKERFSLILESASTNQTSMYLCASSFRGPTSYEQYFGPGTRLTVT.

The chain has TRBV6-5 and TRBJ1-5, with no clear D. Germline V gene sequence: CDR1 MNHEY, CDR2 SVGAGI. The germline V and J ends were trimmed by 0 bases and 4 bases, with 4 bases remaining between them. CDR3 length equals 13 residues. CDR3 sequence: CASSYSINQPQHF. The CDR3 nucleotides are TGTGCCAGCAGTTACTCGATAAATCAGCCCCAGCATTTT.

V usage is TRBV23-1 and J usage is TRBJ2-3, with D unresolved. TRBV23-1 is marked as an open reading frame, function uncertain. The CDR3 contains 11 residues. V gave up 6 bases and J gave up 5 bases, with 6 bases separating them. The CDR3 spells CASSPLDTQYF. In DNA form, the CDR3 reads TGCGCCAGCAGCCCATTAGATACGCAGTATTTT.

The chain joins TRBV5-4 to TRBJ2-3; TRBD2 aligns across 7 bases. The CDR3 has 14 amino acids. V dropped 4 bases and J dropped 5; count of bases not matched to a gene: 7. The V gene's germline CDR1 is SGHNT and CDR2 YYREEE (reference sequence). This CDR3 reads CASSPWDYGDTQYF. The CDR3 bases are TGTGCCAGCAGCCCGTGGGACTACGGAGATACGCAGTATTTT.

The gene calls are TRBV7-9 and TRBJ2-3; D might be TRBD1 (5 bases). Trimming took 1 base from V and 11 from J, leaving 22 bases between them. Germline loops: CDR1 SEHNR, CDR2 FQNEAQ (reference sequence). The CDR3 length is 16 residues. The chain's CDR3 is CASSLEGQEKFDKQYF. In DNA form, the CDR3 reads TGTGCCAGCAGCTTAGAGGGGCAGGAAAAATTTGACAAGCAGTATTTT. Together with reference TRBV7-9 and TRBJ2-3, the CDR3 gives the full variable domain: DTGVSQNPRHKITKRGQNVTFRCDPISEHNRLYWYRQTLGQGPEFLTYFQNEAQLEKSRLLSDRFSAERPKGSFSTLEIQRTEQGDSAMYLCASSLEGQEKFDKQYFGPGTRLTVL.

This rearrangement joins TRBV7-9 to TRBJ1-1; D might be TRBD1 (6 bases). Trimming shortened V by 5 bases and J by 1 base, and 11 bases separated the two germline ends. This CDR3 spans 14 amino acids. The germline V gene has CDR1 SEHNR and CDR2 FQNEAQ (reference sequence). CDR3 sequence: CASSGRGENTEAFF. CDR3 DNA sequence: TGTGCCAGCAGCGGCAGGGGAGAGAACACTGAAGCTTTCTTT.

Ten or more counts support this clone. The chain has TRBV4-3 and TRBJ2-4; the D gene could be TRBD1 or TRBD2 (5 bases each). The V gene's germline CDR1 is LGHNA and CDR2 YSLEER. The V gene lost 0 bases and the J gene lost 4 bases, with 16 bases spanning the gap. The CDR3 is made up of 17 amino acids. In DNA, the CDR3 is TGCGCCAGCAGCCAAGATACGGGGTCCGGGGCTAAAAACATTCAGTACTTC. Translating gives CASSQDTGSGAKNIQYF.

The V and J genes are TRBV11-2 and TRBJ2-5; TRBD1 is a possible D gene (6 bases). Germline CDR1 reads SGHAT; CDR2 reads FQNNGV. With 5 bases removed from V and 0 bases from J, the gap between germline ends came to 16 bases. This CDR3 spans 16 amino acids. The CDR3 coding sequence is TGTGCCAGCAGCATACCCTGGAGGACAGACCAAGAGACCCAGTACTTC. This translates into CASSIPWRTDQETQYF.

The chain employs TRBV2 and TRBJ2-2; D is possibly TRBD1 (8 bases). The V and J ends lost 2 bases and 4 bases respectively, with 14 bases between them. This CDR3 has 16 residues. CDR1 is SNHLY and CDR2 is FYNNEI in the germline V gene. The CDR3: CASSESQGGGTGELFF. The CDR3 DNA follows: TGTGCCAGCAGTGAATCACAGGGGGGGGGCACCGGGGAGCTGTTTTTT.

In this sample, this clone turned up once. The chain employs TRBV7-9 and TRBJ2-7; D may correspond to TRBD1 or TRBD2 (5 bases each). This CDR3 spans 16 amino acids. Deletions cut 8 bases from V and 2 bases from J, with 22 bases between. Germline V gene lookup returns CDR1 SEHNR and CDR2 FQNEAQ (reference sequence). In DNA, the CDR3 is TGTGCCAGCCTAGGGGAGCGGCTATCCGGGGCCTACGAGCAGTACTTC. It translates to CASLGERLSGAYEQYF.

V gene TRBV9 combines with J gene TRBJ1-4; D call uncertain. Per the germline V gene, CDR1 is SGDLS and CDR2 is YYNGEE. The CDR3 consists of 15 residues. Trimming pared 0 bases from V and 3 bases from J, leaving 9 bases between. This CDR3 reads CASSVGEFSNEKLFF. The CDR3 DNA reads as TGTGCCAGCAGCGTAGGGGAATTCTCTAATGAAAAACTGTTTTTT.

The gene calls are TRBV4-1 and TRBJ2-1; D unresolved. Germline values: CDR1 MGHRA, CDR2 YSYEKL. V was cut by 0 bases and J by 10 bases, with 4 bases left in between. This CDR3 is 11 amino acids long. The CDR3 DNA is TGCGCCAGCAGCCAAGAAAGGGAGCAGTTCTTC. The encoded protein is CASSQEREQFF.

The chain links TRBV7-9 to TRBJ2-7; 10 nucleotides match TRBD1. Germline CDR1 and CDR2: SEHNR and FQNEAQ (reference sequence). This CDR3 is 14 amino acids long. J was trimmed by 6 bases and V by 5 bases; bases with no gene match: 7. DNA for the CDR3: TGTGCCAGCAGCACGGGACAGGGGTTGTCCGAGCAGTACTTC. This gives the protein CASSTGQGLSEQYF.

The rearrangement links TRBV7-9 to TRBJ2-1; no clear D gene. The CDR3 runs to 14 residues. CDR1 is SEHNR and CDR2 is FQNEAQ in the germline V gene (reference sequence). V gave up 1 base and J gave up 8 bases, with 12 bases separating them. CDR3 coding DNA: TGTGCCAGCAGCTTAGTCCTGGGAAATGATGAGCAGTTCTTC. Translated, it gives CASSLVLGNDEQFF.

The rearrangement uses TRBV7-9 and TRBJ2-5; 15 nucleotides agree with TRBD2. This CDR3 is built from 15 residues. Germline V gene data show CDR1 as SEHNR and CDR2 as FQNEAQ (reference sequence). J was trimmed by 4 bases and V by 8 bases; bases with no gene match: 5. The CDR3 coding sequence is TGTGCCAGCTGGACTAGCGGGAGGGGCGGAGAGACCCAGTACTTC. Residues: CASWTSGRGGETQYF.